The sequence of this T cell receptor beta chain was determined in a study of T cells in Graves' hyperthyroidism and ophthalmopathy. Study-wide context: Peripheral blood sampling occurred at initial diagnosis, before any treatment. Overall study findings and caveats: Onset of ophthalmopathy came a median roughly 6.5 months after the model predicted it. In the blood, most expanded thyroid clonotypes above 0.001 appeared as well.

The germline V gene has CDR1 SGHTA and CDR2 FQGNSA. This CDR3 region has 16 residues. The PBMCs studied were ones that came from about 10 ml fresh peripheral blood. The table lists this clonotype with a few counts. Its antigen is not identified. Germline and junction disagree at one end, which may indicate a read error. Amplified TCR beta CDR3 regions derived from RNA transcripts. The TCR CDR3 first-round RT-PCR relied on the HTBI primer set. TCRdb reanalysed the multiplex PCR reads using MiXCR and keeps one entry per CDR3 protein. In the table there are approximately 420,000 distinct CDR3 sequences, around 14% of which are singletons.

This clonotype was obtained from a woman in her thirties with Graves' hyperthyroidism. The sequenced sample consisted of blood. V and J are TRBV7-2 and TRBJ2-7; 10 positions match TRBD2. The CDR3 sequence is CASRLGEREGLYEQYF. CDR3 coding DNA: TGTGCCAGCAGGTTAGGGGAGCGGGAGGGCCTCTACGAGCAGTACTTC.